The clone carrying this TCR beta chain appeared once. What it binds is not known. These data are taken from a study of OX40 agonist ivuxolimab in advanced cancers. At the level of the study: Age averaged roughly 60 years (range roughly 23 to 79), and 80% to 90% were male. Partial responses were observed in three patients, of whom one had hepatocellular carcinoma and two had cutaneous melanoma.

Profiled with immunoSEQ multiplex PCR; TCRdb holds only in-frame clones, not every one. Of some 57,000 clones in the sample, roughly 86% are singletons; the top ten hold less than 1.1%. Study conclusions and caveats: At doses 0.1 to 3.0 mg/kg, CD4+ and CD8+ clones expanded. CD8+ T cells showed, on average, more clonal expansion than CD4+ cells.

CDR1 and CDR2 from the germline V gene are SGHTA and FQGNSA. The CDR3 loop spans 14 amino acids. Losses at the gene ends were 5 bases for V and 3 bases for J; bases not matched to a gene: 5. The receptor was derived from an adult with an advanced solid tumor such as melanoma, head and neck, liver or kidney cancer. This sample comprised CD4+ or CD8+ T cells sorted from blood, obtained in a trial of the OX40 agonist ivuxolimab. The V call is TRBV7-2, the J call TRBJ2-7; 9 positions match TRBD2. The CDR3 bases are TGTGCCAGCAGCCCCGGACTAGCGTTCTACGAGCAGTACTTC. This translates into CASSPGLAFYEQYF.